These 26 T cell receptor beta chains were sequenced from one sample in a study of blood T cell repertoires in COVID-19. Libraries were prepared by immunoSEQ multiplex PCR; TCRdb keeps only in-frame clonotypes and omits some of them. There are about 350,000 clones in the sample; 87% occur only once, and more than 0.8% lies in the top ten. The sample was PBMCs or T cells enriched from blood (not recorded which). The source is a woman in her 30s who had recovered from COVID-19.

The V gene is TRBV11-2, the J gene TRBJ2-5; 10 bases agree with TRBD1. CDR3 length: 16 amino acids. Trimming at V came to 6 bases and at J to 0 bases, leaving 7 bases not matched to a gene. The V gene's germline CDR1 is SGHAT and CDR2 FQNNGV. The CDR3 protein is CASSTPGTGDQETQYF. The CDR3 DNA follows: TGTGCCAGCAGTACCCCCGGGACAGGGGACCAAGAGACCCAGTACTTC.

V is TRBV5-4 and J is TRBJ2-5; 10 bases align to TRBD2. The J segment lost 3 bases and the V segment lost 0 bases, leaving 2 bases of the junction unmatched. The CDR3 totals 15 residues. CDR1 and CDR2 from the germline V gene are SGHNT and YYREEE (reference sequence). In DNA form, the CDR3 reads TGTGCCAGCAGCTTGGGAGCGGGGGGGAAAGAGACCCAGTACTTC. The encoded protein is CASSLGAGGKETQYF. The entire variable domain, with the rest obtained from reference TRBV5-4 and TRBJ2-5, is as follows: ETGVTQSPTHLIKTRGQQVTLRCSSQSGHNTVSWYQQALGQGPQFIFQYYREEENGRGNFPPRFSGLQFPNYSSELNVNALELDDSALYLCASSLGAGGKETQYFGPGTRLLVL.

The chain is built from TRBV2 and TRBJ1-1; 9 bases line up with TRBD1. CDR1 is SNHLY and CDR2 is FYNNEI in the germline V gene. The CDR3 has 16 amino acids. Trimming took 6 bases from V and 0 from J; bases not matched to a gene: 8. The CDR3 protein is CASRQGQGTLNTEAFF. CDR3 bases: TGTGCCAGCAGACAAGGACAGGGGACTTTGAACACTGAAGCTTTCTTT.

V is TRBV30 and J is TRBJ1-1; 7 bases are shared with TRBD1. V dropped 3 bases and J dropped 1; count of bases not matched to a gene: 2. Germline loops: CDR1 GTSNPN, CDR2 SVGIG (reference sequence). The CDR3 sequence is 13 residues long. CDR3 sequence reads: CAWSRTGNTEAFF. The DNA for the CDR3 is TGTGCCTGGAGCCGGACAGGGAACACTGAAGCTTTCTTT.

This clone was seen just once. The gene calls are TRBV6-5 and TRBJ1-1; unclear D gene. The germline V and J ends were trimmed by 5 bases and 5 bases, with 12 bases remaining between them. The germline V gene has CDR1 MNHEY and CDR2 SVGAGI. CDR3 length equals 13 residues. CDR3 DNA: TGTGCCAGCAGTAAGGGAGTTGCGACTGAAGCTTTCTTT. This encodes CASSKGVATEAFF.

The CDR3 protein is CASSYTGANYGYTF. The CDR3 nucleotides read TGTGCCAGCAGTTACACAGGAGCTAACTATGGCTACACCTTC. V usage is TRBV6-2 or TRBV6-3 and J usage is TRBJ1-2, with TRBD1 as a possible D gene (5 bases). CDR1 and CDR2 from the germline V gene are MNHEY and SVGEGT. V lost 2 bases and J lost 0, with 7 bases in between. The CDR3 is 14 amino acids.

V is TRBV3-1 (or the pseudogene TRBV3-2) and J is TRBJ2-7, with 7 bases matching TRBD1. Looked up from germline, CDR1 is LGHDT and CDR2 is YNNKEL (reference sequence). The CDR3 has 14 amino acids. V was clipped by 4 bases and J by 3 bases; unmatched bases: 6. The DNA for the CDR3 is TGTGCCAGCAGCCCGAGCCCAGGGGGCTACGAGCAGTACTTC. This encodes CASSPSPGGYEQYF.

The chain has TRBV7-9 and TRBJ1-5; D ambiguous. The CDR3 loop spans 15 amino acids. CDR1 is SEHNR and CDR2 is FQNEAQ in the germline V gene (reference sequence). The ends were cut back, 2 bases at V and 0 bases at J, with 8 bases in the middle. The CDR3 DNA reads TGTGCCAGCAGCTTAAGCGGGAATAGCAATCAGCCCCAGCATTTT. This translates into CASSLSGNSNQPQHF.

This chain links TRBV5-4 with TRBJ2-3; D may be TRBD2 (7 bases). The V end was cut by 4 bases, the J end by 5 bases, with 17 bases between. The CDR3 loop spans 15 amino acids. The V gene's germline CDR1 is SGHNT and CDR2 YYREEE (reference sequence). CDR3 bases: TGTGCCAGCAGCCCGAACGGGGGGCAGGGAGATACGCAGTATTTT. Encoded protein: CASSPNGGQGDTQYF.

V gene TRBV7-2 combines with J gene TRBJ1-1; 9 bases match TRBD1. V trimming: 5 bases; J trimming: 2 bases; junction bases outside the gene matches: 3. The CDR3 covers 14 residues. Germline CDR1 is SGHTA and CDR2 is FQGNSA. In DNA, the CDR3 is TGTGCCAGCAGCCGGGACAGGGCAAACACTGAAGCTTTCTTT. This gives the protein CASSRDRANTEAFF.

The chain combines TRBV2 with TRBJ2-7; weak D call: TRBD2 (5 bases). The CDR3 consists of 13 residues. Trimming left V 8 bases short and J 3 bases short, with 14 bases between. CDR1 and CDR2 (germline): SNHLY, FYNNEI. The CDR3, as DNA: TGTGCCAGCGGAGGCGACAAGGTCTACGAGCAGTACTTC. Protein: CASGGDKVYEQYF.

V and J are TRBV9 and TRBJ1-6; 9 bases align to TRBD1. The V and J ends lost 4 bases and 6 bases, in that order; junction bases with no gene match: 5. The CDR3 length is 15 residues. CDR1 is SGDLS, CDR2 YYNGEE, per germline. The CDR3, as DNA: TGTGCCAGCAGCACCGAGACAGGGGGTAATTCACCCCTCCACTTT. Its protein is CASSTETGGNSPLHF.

V gene TRBV12-2 combines with J gene TRBJ2-5; the table's D call, TRBD1, was not checked against the DNA. TRBV12-2 is a listed pseudogene. The CDR3 is 16 residues long. The CDR3 protein is CASRSSRDRNRETQYF. The CDR3 DNA follows: TGTGCAAGTCGCTCGTCCCGGGACAGGAATCGGGAGACCCAGTACTTC.

The chain joins TRBV27 to TRBJ1-4; TRBD1 agrees at 7 bases. Germline assignment: CDR1 MNHEY and CDR2 SMNVEV (reference sequence). V was pared by 4 bases and J by 7 bases, with 0 bases of the junction left unmatched. The CDR3 covers 12 residues. This chain's CDR3 is CASSYRGEKLFF. Written as DNA, the CDR3 is TGTGCCAGCAGTTACAGGGGTGAAAAACTGTTTTTT.

CDR3 residues: CASSRTRQERNYGYTF. CDR3 in DNA: TGTGCCAGCAGCCGAACCCGACAGGAGAGGAACTATGGCTACACCTTC. The chain carries TRBV5-6 and TRBJ1-2; weak D call: TRBD1 (6 bases). The CDR3 sequence is 16 residues long. Germline CDR1 is SGHDT and CDR2 is YYEEEE. V was trimmed by 4 bases and J by 2 bases, leaving 18 bases between them.

CDR3 region: CASSSGRESSYNSPLHF. CDR3 DNA sequence: TGTGCCAGCAGTTCCGGACGGGAGAGCTCCTATAATTCACCCCTCCACTTT. V usage is TRBV28 and J usage is TRBJ1-6, with D unresolved. The germline V and J ends were trimmed by 4 bases and 0 bases, with 13 bases remaining between them. The germline V gene has CDR1 MDHEN and CDR2 SYDVKM. The CDR3 runs 17 residues.

The rearrangement uses TRBV3-1 (or the pseudogene TRBV3-2) and TRBJ2-1; 8 nucleotides agree with TRBD2. V lost 4 bases, J lost 5 bases, and 7 bases stayed unmatched. The CDR3 runs 15 residues. Germline CDR1 reads LGHDT; CDR2 reads YNNKEL (reference sequence). In DNA, the CDR3 is TGTGCCAGCAGCCTGGGGACTAGTCTCGACAATGAGCAGTTCTTC. Residues: CASSLGTSLDNEQFF.

The chain couples TRBV5-1 to TRBJ2-4, with D possibly being TRBD1 (5 bases). Germline assignment: CDR1 SGHRS and CDR2 YFSETQ. The CDR3 runs to 15 residues. Trimming cost V 1 base and J 13 bases, with 21 bases left between them. The CDR3 reads CASSLRAGQGQAQYF. CDR3 sequence (DNA): TGCGCCAGCAGCTTGAGGGCTGGCCAGGGCCAAGCCCAGTACTTC.

This clone was counted once. The CDR3 loop reads CASSNTVNTEAFF. The CDR3 nucleotides are TGTGCCAGCAGTAATACAGTGAACACTGAAGCTTTCTTT. The chain uses TRBV6-5 and TRBJ1-1; D gene uncertain. V lost 5 bases, J lost 0 bases, and 7 bases lay in between. The CDR3 runs to 13 residues. The germline V gene encodes CDR1 MNHEY and CDR2 SVGAGI.

CDR3 residues: CASTTGGYQPQHF. CDR3 DNA: TGTGCCAGTACGACAGGGGGCTATCAGCCCCAGCATTTT. The chain uses TRBV28 and TRBJ1-5; 10 positions agree with TRBD1. The CDR3 spans 13 residues. Germline V gene data show CDR1 as MDHEN and CDR2 as SYDVKM. V lost 9 bases and J lost 5; bases outside the gene matches: 4.

CDR3 sequence (DNA): TGCGCCAGCAGCTCTGCACTAGGGAACCCTAGCACAGATACGCAGTATTTT. The encoded protein is CASSSALGNPSTDTQYF. The chain is built from TRBV5-1 and TRBJ2-3; maybe TRBD2 (5 bases). Germline lookup yields CDR1 SGHRS and CDR2 YFSETQ. V dropped 3 bases and J dropped 0 bases, with 17 bases sitting between them. The CDR3 consists of 17 residues.

V is TRBV4-1 and J is TRBJ2-3, with 7 bases matching TRBD2. This CDR3 has 16 residues. The germline CDR1 and CDR2 sequences are MGHRA and YSYEKL. J gave up 7 bases and V 2 bases, and 12 bases lay outside the gene matches. The CDR3, as DNA: TGCGCCAGCAGCCAACTCCGACTAGCTGGGTTTCATACGCAGTATTTT. Translating gives CASSQLRLAGFHTQYF.

The gene calls are TRBV19 and TRBJ2-6; D gene uncertain. The CDR3 is 15 residues long. The V end was cut by 6 bases, the J end by 0 bases, with 9 bases between. CDR1 LNHDA and CDR2 SQIVND come from the germline V gene (reference sequence). The CDR3 loop reads CASSKTISGANVLTF. CDR3 in DNA: TGTGCCAGTAGCAAAACAATCTCTGGGGCCAACGTCCTGACTTTC.

The chain employs TRBV6-2 or TRBV6-3 and TRBJ1-5, with a possible D match to TRBD1 (5 bases). Deletions cut 2 bases from V and 2 bases from J, with 7 bases between. The CDR3 loop spans 14 amino acids. Germline V gene data show CDR1 as MNHEY and CDR2 as SVGEGT. The CDR3 here is CASSYPGGNQPQHF. CDR3 coding DNA: TGTGCCAGCAGTTACCCGGGGGGCAATCAGCCCCAGCATTTT.

V and J are TRBV27 and TRBJ2-3; tentative D call: TRBD1 (6 bases). The V gene lost 6 bases and the J gene lost 1 base, with 14 bases spanning the gap. Germline-derived CDR1 and CDR2 are MNHEY and SMNVEV (reference sequence). The CDR3 length is 15 residues. The CDR3 loop reads CASRGTRGRTDTQYF. The CDR3 DNA sequence: TGTGCCAGCAGAGGGACACGAGGGCGCACAGATACGCAGTATTTT.

The J gene is TRBJ1-2, the V gene TRBV9; 8 bases match TRBD1. This CDR3 is built from 15 residues. V shed 0 bases and J 8 bases; nucleotides not matched to a gene: 9. The germline gives CDR1 SGDLS, CDR2 YYNGEE. CDR3 in amino acids: CASSVDTNRGSGYTF. CDR3 DNA: TGTGCCAGCAGCGTAGACACGAACAGGGGGAGCGGCTACACCTTC.